The following is a T cell receptor beta chain sequence with its context. Its target is not known. This entry is derived from a study of beta chain features in type 1 diabetes. Study-wide points: Sampled from patients, naive, central memory and Treg TCRB repertoires appeared more similar than those sampled from healthy donors. Among type 1 diabetes patients, VDJ junctions had fewer insertions and more deletions. In every one of the four CD4+ subsets, TCRB CDR3s were moderately but significantly shorter in Type 1 diabetes patients.

CDR1 and CDR2 (germline): SGHDT, YYEEEE. The CDR3 is 12 residues long. Trimming stripped 2 bases from V and 13 bases from J, with 10 bases between. The investigators reverse transcribed all of the isolated RNA, so they sequenced expressed TCRB transcripts. Samples of naive, central memory and regulatory T cells yielded a mean of around 3.4 million reads. Generated by immunoSEQ multiplex PCR, the TCRdb table keeps only in-frame clones and is missing some. This table holds about 650,000 clones, 12% found once. This sequence joins TRBV5-6 and TRBJ1-6; D not resolved. This TCR came from a man aged 30 to 45 with type 1 diabetes. The sequencing input was naive CD4+ T cells from blood. CDR3 in DNA: TGTGCCAGCAGCTTTGGGATTTTCCCCCTCCACTTT. Its protein product is CASSFGIFPLHF.